These 18 T cell receptor beta chains share one sample of origin, sequenced in a study of monozygotic twins with inflammatory bowel disease (dated by TCRdb to the late 2010s). Library creation used 5' RACE. The data were produced on an Illumina HiSeq 2500. TCRdb reprocessed the reads and assigns one entry to each CDR3 protein sequence, leaving out DNA. The sample has about 200,000 distinct CDR3 sequences on record. Of the sample, under 8.5% is held by the ten largest clones. Sequenced: blood. These TCRs come from a human donor with ulcerative colitis or Crohn's disease, or a healthy co-twin of an affected twin (not recorded which).

The gene calls are TRBV12-3 or TRBV12-4 and TRBJ1-3; TCRdb's D call of TRBD1 is untestable without DNA. This CDR3 is 15 amino acids long. The CDR3 loop reads CASSSLGTPGNTIYF.

This chain uses TRBV10-2 with TRBJ2-3; TCRdb lists TRBD2, though no DNA is available to test this call. This CDR3 is built from 13 residues. Germline V gene data show CDR1 as WSHSY and CDR2 as SAAADI. CDR3 residues: CASRTDWKDTQYF.

This chain joins TRBV7-2 and TRBJ1-2; TCRdb lists TRBD1, though no DNA is available to test this call. CDR1 is SGHTA, CDR2 FQGNSA, per germline. The CDR3 totals 14 residues. CDR3 in amino acids: CASSRADRGGGYTF. Full variable domain (remainder filled in from reference TRBV7-2 and TRBJ1-2): GAGVSQSPSNKVTEKGKDVELRCDPISGHTALYWYRQSLGQGLEFLIYFQGNSAPDKSGLPSDRFSAERTGGSVSTLTIQRTQQEDSAVYLCASSRADRGGGYTFGSGTRLTVV.

This chain uses TRBV24-1 with TRBJ1-5. The CDR3 is 16 residues long. CDR1 is KGHDR, CDR2 SFDVKD, per germline. CDR3: CATSDPHVGLWQPQHF.

CDR3 protein: CATSDHRTTSGTGELFF. The chain uses TRBV24-1 and TRBJ2-2; with no DNA, the TCRdb D assignment of TRBD1 cannot be verified. The CDR3 runs 17 residues. The germline V gene has CDR1 KGHDR and CDR2 SFDVKD.

The V gene is TRBV29-1, the J gene TRBJ2-7; with no DNA, the TCRdb D assignment of TRBD2 cannot be verified. This CDR3 contains 13 residues. Germline CDR1 reads SQVTM; CDR2 reads ANQGSEA. The CDR3 loop reads CSVEGSTGDEQYF.

CDR3 protein: CASSRGSAQYNEQFF. This chain links TRBV11-3 with TRBJ2-1; TCRdb lists TRBD1, though no DNA is available to test this call. The CDR3 runs to 15 residues. Germline assignment: CDR1 SGHNT and CDR2 YENEEA.

This sequence joins TRBV29-1 and TRBJ2-7. CDR1 is SQVTM, CDR2 ANQGSEA, per germline. The CDR3 loop spans 16 amino acids. CDR3 region: CSVLQLETGGSYEQYF.

V and J are TRBV5-1 and TRBJ2-3; TCRdb proposes TRBD1, but this gene call is untestable without DNA. This CDR3 is 13 amino acids long. CDR1 is SGHRS and CDR2 is YFSETQ in the germline V gene. This CDR3 reads CASSLRQGDTQYF. Complete variable domain (other parts from reference TRBV5-1 and TRBJ2-3): KAGVTQTPRYLIKTRGQQVTLSCSPISGHRSVSWYQQTPGQGLQFLFEYFSETQRNKGNFPGRFSGRQFSNSRSEMNVSTLELGDSALYLCASSLRQGDTQYFGPGTRLTVL.

The chain uses TRBV9 and TRBJ2-7; no DNA is available, so the TRBD2 call from TCRdb remains unchecked. The CDR3 is made up of 15 amino acids. Germline lookup yields CDR1 SGDLS and CDR2 YYNGEE. The CDR3 reads CASSPGTSGHYEQYF.

The chain combines TRBV6-2 or TRBV6-3 with TRBJ1-1. The CDR3 length is 12 residues. The germline gives CDR1 MNHEY, CDR2 SVGEGT. The CDR3 protein is CASRLQWTEAFF.

V and J are TRBV5-1 and TRBJ1-2; TCRdb gives TRBD1 as the D gene, but with no DNA this cannot be confirmed. The germline gives CDR1 SGHRS, CDR2 YFSETQ. CDR3 length equals 13 residues. The CDR3 reads CASGVGGTYGYTF. The variable domain in full, completed from reference TRBV5-1 and TRBJ1-2, reads KAGVTQTPRYLIKTRGQQVTLSCSPISGHRSVSWYQQTPGQGLQFLFEYFSETQRNKGNFPGRFSGRQFSNSRSEMNVSTLELGDSALYLCASGVGGTYGYTFGSGTRLTVV.

The V and J genes are TRBV12-3 or TRBV12-4 and TRBJ2-1; checking the TCRdb D call of TRBD1 is not possible without DNA. CDR3 length: 15 residues. CDR3 in amino acids: CASRVQGYSYNKQFF.

The rearrangement links TRBV6-2 or TRBV6-3 to TRBJ1-5; the D call from TCRdb, TRBD1, cannot be confirmed without DNA. The CDR3 length is 14 residues. Germline V gene data show CDR1 as MNHEY and CDR2 as SVGEGT. The chain's CDR3 is CASSYGGGGQPQHF.

J is TRBJ1-2 and V is TRBV20-1; TCRdb picks TRBD1, but there is no DNA to check that call. Germline-derived CDR1 and CDR2 are DFQATT and SNEGSKA (reference sequence). The CDR3 extends over 12 amino acids. The CDR3 loop reads CSAVQGTYGYTF.

The chain carries TRBV29-1 and TRBJ2-5; TCRdb returns TRBD1, unconfirmable since there is no DNA. The length of the CDR3 is 14 residues. Looked up from germline, CDR1 is SQVTM and CDR2 is ANQGSEA. CDR3 loop: CSVKGTRDKETQYF.

V gene TRBV2 combines with J gene TRBJ2-2. The CDR3 loop spans 14 amino acids. Looked up from germline, CDR1 is SNHLY and CDR2 is FYNNEI. CDR3 sequence reads: CASSYDRNTGELFF.

The gene calls are TRBV7-3 and TRBJ2-5; TCRdb selects TRBD1, and the lack of DNA leaves this call unchecked. The V gene's germline CDR1 is SGHTA and CDR2 FQGTGA. This CDR3 has 14 residues. The CDR3 sequence is CASSPTSWAATQYF.